This T cell receptor (beta chain) was obtained from a study of early T cells in non-severe SARS-CoV-2 infection (dated by TCRdb to the early 2020s). About the study as a whole: Because TCR sequencing relied on bulk RNA taken from unsorted whole blood, pairing of alpha and beta chains was not possible. The full study reports these points: Matching against VDJdb was skewed toward anti-spike CD8 responses, likely underestimated virus-specific expansions, and missed private and CD4 specificities.

The study was a case-control design nested within a healthcare worker cohort in London, UK, with weekly nasopharyngeal swab PCR tests and blood sampling. Healthcare workers were recruited during the week of the UK lockdown, between 23 and 31 March 2020, and followed weekly for up to roughly 16 weeks. Library preparation employed 5' RACE. The sample was run on a NextSeq 500. In the TCR library protocol, unique molecular identifiers were attached to individual cDNA molecules to correct for PCR bias and sequencing error. Sequencing covered both TCR alpha and beta chains, and within each sample the abundances of alpha and beta sequences were tightly co-correlated. In the paper's pipeline: Decombinator V4 was used to annotate TCR sequences for V gene, J gene and CDR3. TCRs were defined as expanded if a significant change between any two time points was detected under a Poisson model with p below 0.0001. Abundances of TCRs were expressed as counts per million after normalisation to the total number of TCRs sequenced in each sample. MAIT TCRs were defined by TRAV1-2 paired with TRAJ12, TRAJ20 or TRAJ33, and iNKT TCRs by TRAV10 paired with TRAJ18. A search of VDJdb, accessed on 1 November 2021, was run for TCRs annotated to CMV, EBV and SARS-CoV-2, with TCRs annotated for multiple antigens excluded. TCRdb reworked the public reads: Q25 trimming with fastp, MiXCR clone assembly, productive beta chains retained. Each entry is one CDR3 protein sequence, shown with its most common DNA and genes. Here the V and J calls rest on TCRdb's processing, not on the authors' analysis. Counted in this sample were over 60,000 distinct CDR3 sequences; roughly a tenth of them appeared once. About 8.3% of the sample comes from the top ten.

The germline V gene (reference sequence) specifies LNHDA as CDR1 and SQIVND as CDR2. CDR3 length: 15 amino acids, cysteine to phenylalanine. CDR3 DNA only is kept here, 45 bases in frame from base 1. Trimming costs V 4 bases and J 6 bases, and their ends lie 16 bases apart. This clonotype was picked up many times. Its cognate antigen has yet to be identified. No base-level quality is on record; no much larger clone is a single base apart. The source material was whole blood, sampled at baseline. The receptor's source is an adult who was a healthcare worker with PCR-confirmed SARS-CoV-2 infection or an uninfected control (not recorded which). This chain joins TRBV19 to TRBJ1-5; the D gene remains uncertain. The nucleotide sequence is TGTGCCAGTAGTACCTCAAAAGGACCGGGTCAGCCCCAGCATTTT. Protein translation: CASSTSKGPGQPQHF.